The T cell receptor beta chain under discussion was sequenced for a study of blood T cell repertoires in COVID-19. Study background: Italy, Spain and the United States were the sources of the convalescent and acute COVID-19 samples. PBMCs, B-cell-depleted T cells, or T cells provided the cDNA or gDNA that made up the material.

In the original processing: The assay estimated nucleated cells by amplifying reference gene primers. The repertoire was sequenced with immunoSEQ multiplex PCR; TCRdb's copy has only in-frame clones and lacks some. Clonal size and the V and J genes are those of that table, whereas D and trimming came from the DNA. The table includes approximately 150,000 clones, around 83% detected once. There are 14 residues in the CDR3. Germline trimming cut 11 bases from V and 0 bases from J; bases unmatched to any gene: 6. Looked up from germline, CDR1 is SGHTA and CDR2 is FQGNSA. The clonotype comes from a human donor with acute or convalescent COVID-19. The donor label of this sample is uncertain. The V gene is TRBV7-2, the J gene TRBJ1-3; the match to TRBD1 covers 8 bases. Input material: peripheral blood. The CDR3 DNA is TGTGCCGAACAAACAGGGGGCTCTGGAAACACCATATATTTT. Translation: CAEQTGGSGNTIYF.